Shown below are 13 T cell receptor beta chains from a single sample sequenced in a study of vaccination effects on CD4 cells after COVID-19. With the ViraFEST assay, the study expanded antigen-specific CD4+ T cells using viral peptide pools, then sequenced them. Isolation of CD4+ T cells took place after about 10 days of culture. By PCR, the person was confirmed to have had SARS-CoV-2 infection between March and December 2020. Antigens for these TCRs are unknown. Clones were read by immunoSEQ multiplex PCR, and TCRdb kept only the in-frame ones, dropping some. This sample has tens of thousands of clones, with about two thirds found just once. Sample: CD4+ T cells from PBMCs cultured with HCoV-NL63 spike peptides, taken before COVID-19 vaccination. The receptors stem from a human donor who had a prior SARS-CoV-2 infection.

This clone was seen more than once but under ten times. The chain uses TRBV5-4 and TRBJ1-1; perhaps TRBD1 as D (6 bases). The ends were cut back, 3 bases at V and 0 bases at J, with 9 bases in the middle. There are 14 residues in the CDR3. From germline, CDR1 is SGHNT and CDR2 YYREEE (reference sequence). This chain's CDR3 is CASSWGQLNTEAFF. CDR3 bases: TGTGCCAGCAGCTGGGGACAACTGAACACTGAAGCTTTCTTT.

The rearrangement uses TRBV19 and TRBJ1-1; a possible D gene is TRBD1 (6 bases). The germline CDR1 and CDR2 sequences are LNHDA and SQIVND (reference sequence). Trimming took off 4 bases at V and 4 bases at J, with 22 bases between the two ends. The CDR3 length is 17 residues. The chain's CDR3 is CASSTIGTTKRGTEAFF. The CDR3 DNA sequence: TGTGCCAGTAGTACCATCGGGACAACTAAAAGAGGCACTGAAGCTTTCTTT.

The chain uses TRBV7-9 and TRBJ2-3, with TRBD1 as a possible D gene (7 bases). Germline V gives CDR1 SEHNR, CDR2 FQNEAQ (reference sequence). V dropped 1 base and J dropped 6 bases, with 23 bases sitting between them. This CDR3 contains 18 residues. The CDR3 protein is CASSLVQGGLPAADTQYF. The CDR3 DNA follows: TGTGCCAGCAGCTTAGTTCAGGGGGGCCTTCCAGCGGCGGATACGCAGTATTTT.

On this clone itself: A single base separates this from a much larger clone, so it may be a read error. In the same sample, other DNA sequences code for this CDR3. The rearrangement links TRBV5-1 to TRBJ1-5; weak D call: TRBD1 (5 bases). CDR3 size: 14 residues. Looked up from germline, CDR1 is SGHRS and CDR2 is YFSETQ. Trimming stripped 0 bases from V and 4 bases from J, with 8 bases between. The CDR3 loop is CASSLEGANQPQHF. In nucleotides, the CDR3 is TGCGCCAGCAGCTTGGAAGGGGCAAATCAGCCCCAGCATTTT.

This sequence joins TRBV2 and TRBJ2-2; D possibly corresponds to TRBD1 (6 bases). The V gene lost 5 bases and the J gene lost 4 bases, with 20 bases spanning the gap. The CDR3 spans 17 residues. Germline lookup yields CDR1 SNHLY and CDR2 FYNNEI. CDR3 sequence (DNA): TGTGCCAGCAGTCCACGGACAGCCGAAGCTCCCACCGGGGAGCTGTTTTTT. Translated, it gives CASSPRTAEAPTGELFF.

The V gene is TRBV9, the J gene TRBJ2-7; D is undetermined. Germline CDR1 and CDR2: SGDLS and YYNGEE. The CDR3 has 14 residues. Trimming left V 0 bases short and J 2 bases short, with 9 bases between. CDR3 protein: CASSVGLTAYEQYF. The CDR3 bases are TGTGCCAGCAGCGTAGGACTTACCGCCTACGAGCAGTACTTC.

The chain combines TRBV18 with TRBJ2-7, with 9 positions matching TRBD1. Trimming cost V 3 bases and J 1 base; bases outside gene matches: 4. Germline-derived CDR1 and CDR2 are KGHSH and LQKENI. The CDR3 is 15 amino acids. The CDR3 coding sequence is TGTGCCAGCTCACCCGGGACAGGGCCTTCCTACGAGCAGTACTTC. Its protein is CASSPGTGPSYEQYF.

V is TRBV9 and J is TRBJ2-1; D may be TRBD1 (5 bases). The CDR3 consists of 13 residues. CDR1 is SGDLS, CDR2 YYNGEE, per germline. Deletions cut 0 bases from V and 12 bases from J, with 13 bases between. CDR3 protein: CASSVEGVAGQFF. Here the CDR3 DNA reads TGTGCCAGCAGCGTAGAAGGGGTAGCTGGGCAGTTCTTC.

The chain combines TRBV27 with TRBJ1-5, with 9 bases lining up with TRBD1. CDR1 is MNHEY, CDR2 SMNVEV, per germline (reference sequence). V lost 5 bases and J lost 0; bases outside the gene matches: 8. There are 17 residues in the CDR3. In nucleotides, the CDR3 is TGTGCCAGCAGTGTGGGACAGGGATGGAATAGCAATCAGCCCCAGCATTTT. Its protein product is CASSVGQGWNSNQPQHF.

V gene TRBV3-1 (or the pseudogene TRBV3-2) combines with J gene TRBJ2-1; 13 bases map to TRBD2. V was clipped by 4 bases and J by 8 bases; unmatched bases: 5. Germline lookup yields CDR1 LGHDT and CDR2 YNNKEL (reference sequence). This CDR3 spans 15 amino acids. CDR3 nucleotide sequence: TGTGCCAGCAGCCCTCGGACTAGCGGGGGTGATGAGCAGTTCTTC. It specifies CASSPRTSGGDEQFF.

The chain is built from TRBV7-9 and TRBJ2-7; no firm D call. V lost 0 bases and J lost 2, with 5 bases in between. Germline loops: CDR1 SEHNR, CDR2 FQNEAQ (reference sequence). The CDR3 runs 13 residues. The CDR3 region is CASSLAGTYEQYF. CDR3 coding DNA: TGTGCCAGCAGCTTAGCGGGCACCTACGAGCAGTACTTC.

The chain links TRBV6-5 to TRBJ2-7; D not resolved. Germline V gives CDR1 MNHEY, CDR2 SVGAGI. With 2 bases removed from V and 3 bases from J, the gap between germline ends came to 14 bases. This CDR3 contains 15 residues. CDR3 in amino acids: CASSYTGLSYYEQYF. CDR3 bases: TGTGCCAGCAGTTACACTGGCCTCTCCTACTACGAGCAGTACTTC.

V usage is TRBV19 and J usage is TRBJ1-4; TRBD1 is a possible D gene (5 bases). V lost 9 bases to trimming and J lost 3 bases, with 11 bases between them. This CDR3 region has 13 residues. Germline CDR1 reads LNHDA; CDR2 reads SQIVND (reference sequence). The DNA of the CDR3 is TGTGCCAGCCAGGGTTCGGCTAATGAAAAACTGTTTTTT. Encoded protein: CASQGSANEKLFF.